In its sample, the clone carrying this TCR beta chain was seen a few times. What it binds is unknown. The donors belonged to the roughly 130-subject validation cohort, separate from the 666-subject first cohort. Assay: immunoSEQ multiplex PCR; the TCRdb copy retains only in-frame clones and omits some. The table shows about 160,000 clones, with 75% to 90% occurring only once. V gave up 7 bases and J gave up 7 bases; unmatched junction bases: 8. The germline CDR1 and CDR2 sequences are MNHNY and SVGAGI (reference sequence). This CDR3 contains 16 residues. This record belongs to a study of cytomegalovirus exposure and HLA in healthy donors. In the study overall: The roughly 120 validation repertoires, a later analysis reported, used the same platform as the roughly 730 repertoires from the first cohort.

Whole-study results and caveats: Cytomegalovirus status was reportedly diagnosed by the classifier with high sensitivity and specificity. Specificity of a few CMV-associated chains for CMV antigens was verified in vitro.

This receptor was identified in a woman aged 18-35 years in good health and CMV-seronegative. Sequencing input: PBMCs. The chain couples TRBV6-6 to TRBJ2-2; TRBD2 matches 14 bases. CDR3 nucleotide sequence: TGTGCCAGCACCGACCGACTAGCGGGAGGGGACGGGGAGCTGTTTTTT. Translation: CASTDRLAGGDGELFF.